This TCR beta chain was found in a study of blood T cells in healthy people across ages. With 8 bases removed from V and 2 bases from J, the gap between germline ends came to 15 bases. The CDR3 runs 14 residues. Germline CDR1 and CDR2: LNHNV and YYDKDF (reference sequence). Each sample had at least 6 million PBMCs isolated. Overall study results and limits: Age brought a roughly linear fall in TCR beta diversity measured per million T cells. Calculation of diversity from one million T cells yielded estimates considered to be underestimates.

As for this clonotype: The target antigen is unknown.

Primed by a sample-barcoded 5' primer and a J-beta primer mix, a second PCR proceeded for roughly 6 to 12 cycles. TCRdb redid the calling of the 5' RACE reads with MiXCR, one entry per CDR3 protein. The top ten hold approximately 2% of the sample, which has 2 million or so distinct CDR3 sequences, roughly 52% seen once. The sample taken for sequencing was blood. This receptor was obtained from a woman aged 35 to 49 in good health. The chain has TRBV15 and TRBJ1-2; the D is unclear. CDR3 region: CATLDVIGNYGYTF. CDR3 bases: TGTGCCACCCTCGACGTGATTGGGAACTATGGCTACACCTTC.